This TCR beta chain was sequenced for a study of CD8 T cells in ankylosing spondylitis. This clonotype was counted ten times or more. Antigen specificity is unknown. Study-wide points: Blood from ankylosing spondylitis patients appeared to carry a characteristic roughly 8-variant TCR beta motif.

TCRdb called the 5' RACE reads again in MiXCR, with one record for every CDR3 protein. Among around 250,000 distinct CDR3 sequences listed, approximately 12% were seen once. The receptor was derived from a male donor with ankylosing spondylitis or in good health (not recorded which). Source material: blood, either unsorted or a sorted T cell fraction (not recorded which).

CDR3 coding DNA: TGTGCCAGCAGTCGAGGACCCTTCGGGGAGCTGTTTTTT. Its protein is CASSRGPFGELFF. J is TRBJ2-2 and V is TRBV12-3 or TRBV12-4, with D unclear. Trimming left V 5 bases short and J 7 bases short, with 11 bases between. The CDR3 runs 13 residues.